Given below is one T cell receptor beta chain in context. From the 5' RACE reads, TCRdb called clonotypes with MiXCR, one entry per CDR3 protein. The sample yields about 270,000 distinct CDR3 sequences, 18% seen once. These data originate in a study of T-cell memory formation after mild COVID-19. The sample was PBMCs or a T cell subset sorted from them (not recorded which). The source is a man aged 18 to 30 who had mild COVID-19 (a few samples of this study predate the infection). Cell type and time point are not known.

For the CDR3, the DNA is TGTGCCAGCAGTTACTCGACCCTCAACTACGAGCAGTACTTC. Its protein product is CASSYSTLNYEQYF. V is TRBV6-2 or TRBV6-3 and J is TRBJ2-7; D not certain. Germline assignment: CDR1 MNHEY and CDR2 SVGEGT. CDR3 length: 14 amino acids. V shed 0 bases and J shed 3 bases, with 9 bases lying between them.